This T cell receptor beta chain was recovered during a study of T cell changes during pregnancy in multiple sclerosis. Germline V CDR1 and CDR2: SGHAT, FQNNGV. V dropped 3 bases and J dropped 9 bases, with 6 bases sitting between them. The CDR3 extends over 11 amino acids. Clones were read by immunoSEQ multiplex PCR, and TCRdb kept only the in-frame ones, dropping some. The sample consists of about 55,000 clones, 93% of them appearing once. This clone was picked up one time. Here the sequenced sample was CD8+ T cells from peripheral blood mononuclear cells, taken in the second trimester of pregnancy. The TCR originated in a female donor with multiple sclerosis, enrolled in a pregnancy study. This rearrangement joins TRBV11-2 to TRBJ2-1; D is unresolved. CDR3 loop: CASSFIIEQFF. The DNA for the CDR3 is TGTGCCAGCAGCTTTATTATTGAGCAGTTCTTC. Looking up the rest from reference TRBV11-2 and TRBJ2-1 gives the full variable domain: EAGVAQSPRYKIIEKRQSVAFWCNPISGHATLYWYQQILGQGPKLLIQFQNNGVVDDSQLPKDRFSAERLKGVDSTLKIQPAKLEDSAVYLCASSFIIEQFFGPGTRLTVL.